A single sample is the source of the 5 T cell receptor beta chains below, sequenced in a study of T cells in Graves' hyperthyroidism and ophthalmopathy. Using RNA transcripts as the source, TCR beta CDR3 regions were amplified. The HTBI primer set was used in a first-round RT-PCR of the TCR CDR3. In TCRdb, the multiplex PCR reads were re-called with MiXCR into one record per CDR3 protein. The sample holds some 510,000 distinct CDR3 sequences, 20% seen once. Sequenced: blood. The receptors here all came from a man aged 18-30 years with Graves' hyperthyroidism.

The chain couples TRBV4-2 to TRBJ2-7; TRBD2 is a possible D gene (6 bases). CDR3 length: 14 residues. The ends were cut back, 1 base at V and 3 bases at J, with 10 bases in the middle. Germline V gene sequence: CDR1 LGHNA, CDR2 YNFKEQ. CDR3 sequence: CASSQGLEGYEQYF. CDR3 in DNA: TGTGCCAGCAGCCAAGGTCTGGAGGGCTACGAGCAGTACTTC.

Turning to this clonotype: The junction shows a germline mismatch at one end, possibly a read error. CDR3 protein: CSSSLGNTGELFF. For the CDR3, the DNA is TGTTCCAGCAGCTTAGGGAATACCGGGGAGCTGTTTTTT. This chain links TRBV7-2 with TRBJ2-2; D is unresolved. CDR1 and CDR2 (germline): SGHTA, FQGNSA. The CDR3 consists of 13 residues.

The chain links TRBV11-1 to TRBJ1-2; D ambiguous. Between the trimmed V and J ends, which lost 2 bases and 4 bases, there was a span of 20 bases. This CDR3 has 17 residues. CDR1 and CDR2 (germline): SGHAT, FQDESV (reference sequence). CDR3 nucleotides: TGTGCCAGCAGCTTATCGAAGGACTCCACTAATCCCTATGGCTACACCTTC. Translating it yields CASSLSKDSTNPYGYTF.

The chain is built from TRBV7-9 and TRBJ1-2; D unresolved. V was cut by 3 bases and J by 2 bases, with 13 bases left in between. The CDR3 runs to 15 residues. CDR1 and CDR2 from the germline V gene are SEHNR and FQNEAQ (reference sequence). The CDR3 region has the DNA TGTGCCAGCAGCTTTGGTGGCAGCCCGAACTATGGCTACACCTTC. The encoded protein is CASSFGGSPNYGYTF.

This clonotype was picked up many times. The rearrangement uses TRBV11-2 and TRBJ2-7; D unclear. Germline assignment: CDR1 SGHAT and CDR2 FQNNGV. Trimming removed 4 bases at V and 4 bases at J, with 20 bases between. The CDR3 sequence is 16 residues long. The DNA for the CDR3 is TGTGCCAGCAGCTCGCAAAAGGCAGGTATGAGGTACGAGCAGTACTTC. Protein product: CASSSQKAGMRYEQYF.